These 13 T cell receptor beta chains originate from one sample sequenced in a study of cytomegalovirus exposure and HLA in healthy donors. This PCR relied on a set of 60 Vbeta primers and 13 Jbeta primers. Here immunoSEQ multiplex PCR was the method, and the copy in TCRdb shows in-frame clones only, minus some. Seen here are 100,000 to 150,000 clones, roughly 78% observed once, and the top ten hold around 8.9%. What was sequenced was PBMCs. The receptors come from a man in his thirties or forties in good health and CMV-seropositive.

This clone was recorded once. J is TRBJ2-3 and V is TRBV4-1, with 7 nucleotides matching TRBD2. The CDR3 is 18 amino acids. Trimming removed 3 bases from V and 0 bases from J; junction bases left unmatched: 12. Germline assignment: CDR1 MGHRA and CDR2 YSYEKL. Here the CDR3 reads CASSQGGGLAYSTDTQYF. The CDR3 DNA follows: TGCGCCAGCAGCCAGGGCGGGGGACTCGCCTACAGCACAGATACGCAGTATTTT.

V is TRBV6-1 and J is TRBJ2-1, with D perhaps TRBD2 (6 bases). In germline, CDR1 is MNHNS, CDR2 SASEGT. This CDR3 is built from 15 residues. Deletions cut 5 bases from V and 4 bases from J, with 15 bases between. The DNA of the CDR3 is TGTGCCAGCAGTTCCCTTAGGCGGGGTTACAATGAGCAGTTCTTC. It translates to CASSSLRRGYNEQFF.

The chain employs TRBV4-2 and TRBJ2-3; D is ambiguous. Germline V gene lookup returns CDR1 LGHNA and CDR2 YNFKEQ. V was trimmed by 1 base and J by 2 bases, leaving 7 bases between them. The CDR3 runs 14 residues. CDR3 nucleotide sequence: TGTGCCAGCAGCCAAGTATTGTCCACAGATACGCAGTATTTT. This codes for CASSQVLSTDTQYF.

J is TRBJ2-1 and V is TRBV7-3; a possible D gene is TRBD2 (6 bases). The CDR3 extends over 15 amino acids. CDR1 SGHTA and CDR2 FQGTGA come from the germline V gene. Trimming left V 5 bases short and J 4 bases short, with 15 bases between. The CDR3 DNA follows: TGTGCCAGCAGCCCTCAGCGGGCGAAATACAATGAGCAGTTCTTC. Translation gives CASSPQRAKYNEQFF. The variable domain in full, completed from reference TRBV7-3 and TRBJ2-1, reads GAGVSQTPSNKVTEKGKYVELRCDPISGHTALYWYRQSLGQGPEFLIYFQGTGAADDSGLPNDRFFAVRPEGSVSTLKIQRTERGDSAVYLCASSPQRAKYNEQFFGPGTRLTVL.

The chain links TRBV28 to TRBJ2-7; TRBD1 might be the D (6 bases). V lost 5 bases to trimming and J lost 10 bases, with 15 bases between them. Germline V gene data show CDR1 as MDHEN and CDR2 as SYDVKM. The CDR3 runs to 12 residues. Here the CDR3 reads CASSRDRTGQYF. CDR3 DNA: TGTGCCAGCAGTCGCGACAGGACCGGTCAGTACTTC.

The J gene is TRBJ2-3, the V gene TRBV5-6; a weak D match, TRBD2 (5 bases). The CDR3 is 11 amino acids. CDR1 and CDR2 from the germline V gene are SGHDT and YYEEEE. The V gene lost 4 bases and the J gene lost 8 bases, with 8 bases spanning the gap. CDR3 protein: CASSTRGTQYF. Here the CDR3 DNA reads TGTGCCAGCAGCACCCGGGGTACGCAGTATTTT.

V usage is TRBV7-9 and J usage is TRBJ1-1; 7 bases match TRBD1. This CDR3 region has 13 residues. Germline V lookup: CDR1 SEHNR, CDR2 FQNEAQ (reference sequence). Germline trimming cut 7 bases from V and 6 bases from J; bases unmatched to any gene: 8. The CDR3 DNA follows: TGTGCCAGCAAAGGGGGCTTTGTCTCTGAAGCTTTCTTT. Protein sequence: CASKGGFVSEAFF.

The rearrangement joins TRBV19 to TRBJ1-5; 9 bases map to TRBD1. Losses at the gene ends were 6 bases for V and 5 bases for J; bases not matched to a gene: 8. This CDR3 spans 15 amino acids. The V gene's germline CDR1 is LNHDA and CDR2 SQIVND (reference sequence). CDR3 loop: CASSPTGGGHQPQHF. In nucleotides, the CDR3 is TGTGCCAGTAGCCCGACAGGGGGGGGCCATCAGCCCCAGCATTTT.

The V gene is TRBV9, the J gene TRBJ2-7; no clear D. Germline V gene sequence: CDR1 SGDLS, CDR2 YYNGEE. The germline V and J ends were trimmed by 0 bases and 5 bases, with 9 bases remaining between them. This CDR3 spans 13 amino acids. DNA of the CDR3: TGTGCCAGCAGCGTAGGGTGGAGTGACGAGCAGTACTTC. Its translation is CASSVGWSDEQYF.

V usage is TRBV5-1 and J usage is TRBJ2-7, with 7 bases lining up with TRBD1. The CDR3 spans 13 residues. In germline, CDR1 is SGHRS, CDR2 YFSETQ. V shed 3 bases and J 4 bases; nucleotides not matched to a gene: 4. The CDR3 region is CASSWGQIYEQYF. The DNA for the CDR3 is TGCGCCAGCAGCTGGGGACAGATTTACGAGCAGTACTTC.

DNA for the CDR3: TGTGCCAGCATCCCCCTAGCGGGAAGTGTTGATACGCAGTATTTT. Translating it yields CASIPLAGSVDTQYF. V usage is TRBV2 and J usage is TRBJ2-3; 9 bases match TRBD2. The CDR3 contains 15 residues. Trimming removed 7 bases from V and 6 bases from J; junction bases left unmatched: 11. Germline V gene lookup returns CDR1 SNHLY and CDR2 FYNNEI.

The chain has TRBV13 and TRBJ2-1, with D possibly being TRBD1 (5 bases). CDR1 and CDR2 from the germline V gene are PRHDT and FYEKMQ (reference sequence). The length of the CDR3 is 16 residues. Trimming removed 1 base at V and 6 bases at J, with 16 bases between. CDR3 DNA: TGTGCCAGCAGCTTAGACGACAGCCCCTATTTCAATGAGCAGTTCTTC. It yields the protein CASSLDDSPYFNEQFF.

The chain has TRBV12-5 and TRBJ2-1, with D maybe TRBD2 (6 bases). The CDR3 extends over 17 amino acids. The V end lost 6 bases, the J end lost 2 bases, and 20 bases lay between the germline ends. Germline CDR1 and CDR2: LGHNT and FRNRAP. DNA of the CDR3: TGTGCTAGTGGCGTTACGACCGGGACTGAGGCCTACAATGAGCAGTTCTTC. This gives the protein CASGVTTGTEAYNEQFF.